The clone carrying this T cell receptor beta chain was counted between two and nine times. This specimen comes from a study of glioma-infiltrating T cells. TCR alpha and beta CDR3 regions were amplified from RNA using iRepertoire nested multiplex PCR. MiXCR, run by TCRdb on the multiplex PCR reads, gives a single entry per CDR3 protein. The sample has 150,000 or so distinct CDR3 sequences; about two fifths are singletons. The V end lost 1 base, the J end lost 2 bases, and 9 bases lay between the germline ends. The CDR3 runs 15 residues. Material for sequencing was glioma tissue, nonneoplastic brain tissue, or PBMCs (not recorded which). The genes are TRBV12-3 or TRBV12-4 and TRBJ2-1; possibly TRBD1 for D (5 bases). The sequence came from a human donor with low-grade glioma or glioblastoma, undergoing nonglioma brain surgery, or in good health (not recorded which). In DNA form, the CDR3 reads TGTGCCAGCAGTTTAGGCGACAGAACCTACAATGAGCAGTTCTTC. This codes for CASSLGDRTYNEQFF.